The 21 T cell receptor beta chains below all came from one sample that was sequenced in a study of T-cell memory formation after mild COVID-19. TCRdb itself ran the 5' RACE reads through MiXCR, one entry per CDR3 protein. The sample has 120,000 to 150,000 distinct CDR3 sequences, about 19% seen once. The sample comprised PBMCs or a T cell subset sorted from them (not recorded which). The receptor set was obtained from an adult woman who had mild COVID-19 (a few samples of this study predate the infection). Cell type and time point are not known.

The V and J genes are TRBV3-1 and TRBJ2-3; D is unresolved. Trimming shortened V by 4 bases and J by 1 base, and 6 bases separated the two germline ends. Per germline, CDR1 LGHDT and CDR2 YNNKEL (reference sequence). CDR3 length: 13 amino acids. The CDR3 nucleotides are TGTGCCAGCAGCCCCTTAGGCACAGATACGCAGTATTTT. Its translation is CASSPLGTDTQYF.

This clonotype was counted only a few times. The chain links TRBV15 to TRBJ2-5; TRBD2 agrees at 7 bases. J was trimmed by 1 base and V by 0 bases; bases with no gene match: 5. The CDR3 sequence is 16 residues long. The germline V gene has CDR1 LNHNV and CDR2 YYDKDF (reference sequence). This chain's CDR3 is CATSRDQGGGQETQYF. The CDR3 DNA follows: TGTGCCACCAGCAGAGATCAAGGCGGGGGCCAAGAGACCCAGTACTTC.

The chain uses TRBV12-3 or TRBV12-4 and TRBJ2-7, with D maybe TRBD1 (5 bases). V shed 3 bases and J shed 1 base, with 10 bases lying between them. The CDR3 loop spans 14 amino acids. DNA of the CDR3: TGTGCCAGCAGTTTTGAGCAGGGTTCCTACGAGCAGTACTTC. Residues: CASSFEQGSYEQYF.

The rearrangement links TRBV5-1 to TRBJ2-3; weak D call: TRBD1 (6 bases). Trimming cost V 0 bases and J 1 base, with 6 bases left between them. Per the germline V gene, CDR1 is SGHRS and CDR2 is YFSETQ. The CDR3 covers 14 residues. The CDR3 nucleotides are TGCGCCAGCAGCTTGGAGGGGGGCACAGATACGCAGTATTTT. Its translation is CASSLEGGTDTQYF.

In DNA, the CDR3 is TGTGCCAGCTCACTACCAGGGAGCAATCAGCCCCAGCATTTT. Protein: CASSLPGSNQPQHF. The chain carries TRBV18 and TRBJ1-5; D is perhaps TRBD1 (5 bases). V lost 4 bases and J lost 1, with 8 bases in between. Germline V lookup: CDR1 KGHSH, CDR2 LQKENI. CDR3 length equals 14 residues.

This clonotype was detected a few times. V usage is TRBV20-1 and J usage is TRBJ1-5; no definite D call. The length of the CDR3 is 16 residues. The germline V gene has CDR1 DFQATT and CDR2 SNEGSKA (reference sequence). Deletions cut 0 bases from V and 0 bases from J, with 12 bases between. CDR3: CSARDRRRDSNQPQHF. CDR3 DNA: TGCAGTGCTAGAGATCGGAGGAGAGATAGCAATCAGCCCCAGCATTTT.

This clonotype was picked up a small number of times. As DNA, the CDR3 is TGTGCCAGCAGTGAAAGGACAGGTTTATTCGAGCAGTACTTC. It encodes CASSERTGLFEQYF. V and J are TRBV2 and TRBJ2-7; 7 bases line up with TRBD1. This CDR3 has 14 amino acids. Germline CDR1 and CDR2: SNHLY and FYNNEI. The J segment lost 6 bases and the V segment lost 2 bases, leaving 7 bases of the junction unmatched.

The V and J genes are TRBV12-3 or TRBV12-4 and TRBJ1-1, with D uncertain. The V end was cut by 1 base, the J end by 1 base, with 10 bases between. The CDR3 covers 15 residues. CDR3 bases: TGTGCCAGCAGTTTAGGGGCCATTCAGAACACTGAAGCTTTCTTT. This sequence encodes CASSLGAIQNTEAFF.

The table lists this clonotype with many counts. This rearrangement joins TRBV27 to TRBJ2-3; the match to TRBD2 covers 7 bases. V gave up 0 bases and J gave up 5 bases; unmatched junction bases: 5. The CDR3 sequence is 15 residues long. Per germline, CDR1 MNHEY and CDR2 SMNVEV (reference sequence). The CDR3 reads CASSLSAGVLDTQYF. CDR3 in DNA: TGTGCCAGCAGTTTATCTGCGGGAGTGTTAGATACGCAGTATTTT.

This clonotype was counted only a few times. Here the CDR3 DNA reads TGTGCCACCAGCACCACAGGAACCTACGAGCAGTACTTC. This translates into CATSTTGTYEQYF. V gene TRBV15 combines with J gene TRBJ2-7; perhaps TRBD1 as D (5 bases). Germline loops: CDR1 LNHNV, CDR2 YYDKDF (reference sequence). The CDR3 spans 13 residues. V lost 4 bases, J lost 2 bases, and 9 bases lay in between.

The gene calls are TRBV24-1 and TRBJ2-1, with 11 positions matching TRBD2. CDR1 is KGHDR, CDR2 SFDVKD, per germline. The CDR3 is 16 residues long. Trimming at V came to 3 bases and at J to 4 bases, leaving 4 bases not matched to a gene. The CDR3 DNA follows: TGTGCCACCAGTGATAAACTAGCGGGGGTTTACAATGAGCAGTTCTTC. This codes for CATSDKLAGVYNEQFF.

The chain uses TRBV29-1 and TRBJ2-3; TRBD2 aligns across 10 bases. Germline CDR1 reads SQVTM; CDR2 reads ANQGSEA. V lost 4 bases to trimming and J lost 4 bases; unmatched junction nucleotides: 5. The CDR3 covers 14 residues. The CDR3 DNA follows: TGCAGCGTTGCTAGCGGGAGTAACGCAGATACGCAGTATTTT. This gives the protein CSVASGSNADTQYF.

This clonotype has a count of ten or more. The chain combines TRBV7-8 with TRBJ2-5, with TRBD2 identical over 10 bases. This CDR3 spans 15 amino acids. Trimming cost V 3 bases and J 6 bases; bases outside gene matches: 7. CDR1 is SGHVS and CDR2 is FQNEAQ in the germline V gene. The CDR3 loop is CASSFQRGGGQTQYF. The CDR3 nucleotides are TGTGCCAGCAGCTTTCAGCGGGGGGGCGGGCAGACCCAGTACTTC. The full variable domain, rest sourced from reference TRBV7-8 and TRBJ2-5, is GAGVSQSPRYKVAKRGQDVALRCDPISGHVSLFWYQQALGQGPEFLTYFQNEAQLDKSGLPSDRFFAERPEGSVSTLKIQRTQQEDSAVYLCASSFQRGGGQTQYFGPGTRLLVL.

CDR3 DNA: TGTGCCAGCAGCGTAGATTTGGAGCGGGTCGAGCAGTACTTC. Its protein product is CASSVDLERVEQYF. The genes are TRBV9 and TRBJ2-7; D may be TRBD2 (6 bases). The CDR3 contains 14 residues. Germline V CDR1 and CDR2: SGDLS, YYNGEE. Trimming took 0 bases from V and 6 from J, leaving 13 bases between them. Full variable domain (remainder filled in from reference TRBV9 and TRBJ2-7): DSGVTQTPKHLITATGQRVTLRCSPRSGDLSVYWYQQSLDQGLQFLIQYYNGEERAKGNILERFSAQQFPDLHSELNLSSLELGDSALYFCASSVDLERVEQYFGPGTRLTVT.

The chain employs TRBV7-2 and TRBJ2-1; D not certain. The CDR3 totals 14 residues. V lost 5 bases and J lost 0, with 8 bases in between. Germline V lookup: CDR1 SGHTA, CDR2 FQGNSA. DNA for the CDR3: TGTGCCAGCAGCGAATCCAGCTCCTACAATGAGCAGTTCTTC. Translation: CASSESSSYNEQFF.

A few counts support this clonotype. CDR3 nucleotide sequence: TGTGCCAGCAGCGTCGAAGGCAATCAGCCCCAGCATTTT. As protein: CASSVEGNQPQHF. The J gene is TRBJ1-5, the V gene TRBV7-9; D unresolved. The CDR3 contains 13 residues. Germline lookup yields CDR1 SEHNR and CDR2 FQNEAQ (reference sequence). V was clipped by 5 bases and J by 2 bases, with 7 bases between them.

This clonotype was picked up a small number of times. This sequence joins TRBV3-1 and TRBJ2-1, with 11 bases lining up with TRBD2. The CDR3 totals 16 residues. Germline V gives CDR1 LGHDT, CDR2 YNNKEL (reference sequence). V lost 4 bases, J lost 4 bases, and 6 bases stayed unmatched. The DNA for the CDR3 is TGTGCCAGCAGCCCGCGACTAGCGGGATATTACAATGAGCAGTTCTTC. Residues: CASSPRLAGYYNEQFF.

This clonotype was seen more than once but under ten times. CDR3 in DNA: TGCAGTGCTAGAGGAACTTGGACAGGGAAAGAGACCCAGTACTTC. Encoded protein: CSARGTWTGKETQYF. The rearrangement links TRBV20-1 to TRBJ2-5; the match to TRBD1 covers 8 bases. Germline values: CDR1 DFQATT, CDR2 SNEGSKA (reference sequence). The CDR3 spans 15 residues. J was trimmed by 3 bases and V by 1 base; bases with no gene match: 7.

This clonotype was counted a few times. CDR3 nucleotide sequence: TGTGCCAGCAGCCAAGTTAATGAAAAACTGTTTTTT. Translating gives CASSQVNEKLFF. The chain joins TRBV14 to TRBJ1-4; D not resolved. With 1 base removed from V and 4 bases from J, the gap between germline ends came to 1 base. The CDR3 length is 12 residues. CDR1 and CDR2 from the germline V gene are SGHDN and FVKESK.

This clonotype was counted between two and nine times. The CDR3 DNA follows: TGTGCCAGCAGCCCGACCCCTGGGGGGGCTGGGGCCAACGTCCTGACTTTC. Its protein is CASSPTPGGAGANVLTF. The chain links TRBV5-6 to TRBJ2-6; 7 bases agree with TRBD2. The CDR3 has 17 amino acids. Germline V gene lookup returns CDR1 SGHDT and CDR2 YYEEEE. The V segment lost 4 bases and the J segment 2 bases; nucleotides outside the gene matches: 9.

This clonotype was detected a few times. This chain uses TRBV4-1 with TRBJ2-3; D is unclear. The V gene's germline CDR1 is MGHRA and CDR2 YSYEKL. Trimming shortened V by 1 base and J by 3 bases, and 14 bases separated the two germline ends. The CDR3 sequence is 16 residues long. The CDR3 loop reads CASSQVPGPRTDTQYF. CDR3 sequence (DNA): TGCGCCAGCAGCCAAGTGCCCGGACCCCGGACAGATACGCAGTATTTT.